Below, 25 T cell receptor beta chains from the same sample are listed, as sequenced in a study of T cell repertoires in cytomegalovirus infection. In TCRdb, the reads were re-called with MiXCR into one record per CDR3 protein. The sample yields 570,000 or so distinct CDR3 sequences, around two fifths seen once. These receptors' antigens are unknown. The sequenced sample was cultured PBMCs, obtained from culture after CMV antigen stimulation. These receptors all come from a human donor in good health (CMV status not recorded). Some clones in this sample may be carry-over from other donors' samples.

The chain links TRBV12-3 or TRBV12-4 to TRBJ2-3, with 8 bases lining up with TRBD1. This CDR3 spans 16 amino acids. The trim removed 3 bases at V and 5 bases at J, leaving 10 bases unmatched. The CDR3 DNA reads TGTGCCAGCAGTTTTCGGCAGGGGGCTTCGGGAGATACGCAGTATTTT. This encodes CASSFRQGASGDTQYF.

This chain connects TRBV10-3 to TRBJ2-4; 9 bases align to TRBD1. CDR1 and CDR2 (germline): ENHRY, SYGVKD. CDR3 size: 16 residues. Trimming removed 5 bases from V and 8 bases from J; junction bases left unmatched: 13. The CDR3 coding sequence is TGTGCCATCAGTACGACAGGGGGACAAAAGGGAGACATTCAGTACTTC. The encoded protein is CAISTTGGQKGDIQYF.

This clonotype was seen only a few times. The chain combines TRBV5-4 with TRBJ2-1, with TRBD2 as a possible D gene (5 bases). The CDR3 has 13 residues. Germline values: CDR1 SGHNT, CDR2 YYREEE (reference sequence). Trimming removed 3 bases from V and 9 bases from J, with 13 bases in between. CDR3 residues: CASSSPSRGEQFF. CDR3 in DNA: TGTGCCAGCAGCTCCCCCAGTCGGGGTGAGCAGTTCTTC.

This clonotype was counted only a few times. The genes are TRBV7-6 and TRBJ1-1; 7 bases are shared with TRBD1. In germline, CDR1 is SGHVS, CDR2 FNYEAQ. Trimming at V came to 4 bases and at J to 1 base, leaving 9 bases not matched to a gene. CDR3 length equals 16 residues. The CDR3 loop reads CASSSKVGTENTEAFF. For the CDR3, the DNA is TGTGCCAGCAGCTCGAAAGTTGGGACAGAGAACACTGAAGCTTTCTTT.

This clonotype showed up just a few times. The rearrangement links TRBV7-9 to TRBJ1-5; tentatively, D is TRBD1 (5 bases). Germline V gene sequence: CDR1 SEHNR, CDR2 FQNEAQ (reference sequence). The V end was cut by 0 bases, the J end by 0 bases, with 12 bases between. This CDR3 is built from 17 residues. The CDR3 coding sequence is TGTGCCAGCAGCTTAGCGCGAGGGGATAGTAGCAATCAGCCCCAGCATTTT. It specifies CASSLARGDSSNQPQHF.

This clonotype was seen more than once but under ten times. The chain employs TRBV6-1 and TRBJ2-1; no definite D call. The CDR3 runs 12 residues. V lost 7 bases and J 15 bases, leaving 19 bases between the germline ends. Germline V gives CDR1 MNHNS, CDR2 SASEGT. CDR3 in amino acids: CASIQSQGRVFF. DNA for the CDR3: TGTGCCAGCATCCAATCACAAGGTCGAGTGTTCTTC.

V usage is TRBV20-1 and J usage is TRBJ2-3, with D possibly being TRBD1 (7 bases). CDR1 is DFQATT, CDR2 SNEGSKA, per germline (reference sequence). Trimming stripped 6 bases from V and 2 bases from J, with 12 bases between. The CDR3 has 13 residues. The CDR3 DNA sequence: TGCAGTGCCGGGGGACAGCACACAGATACGCAGTATTTT. Translation: CSAGGQHTDTQYF.

The chain carries TRBV7-2 and TRBJ2-2; D is unresolved. Germline CDR1 SGHTA, CDR2 FQGNSA. The CDR3 has 13 residues. V was shortened by 1 base and J by 9 bases, with 9 bases between the two germline ends. The DNA for the CDR3 is TGTGCCAGCAGCTTAGGACGATCGCGGGAGCTGTTTTTT. This translates into CASSLGRSRELFF.

A few counts support this clonotype. This chain connects TRBV12-5 to TRBJ2-7; D remains ambiguous. The V end was cut by 4 bases, the J end by 4 bases, with 8 bases between. CDR1 and CDR2 from the germline V gene are LGHNT and FRNRAP. This CDR3 has 12 amino acids. This chain's CDR3 is CASGYMPYEQYF. The CDR3 DNA reads TGTGCTAGTGGTTACATGCCTTACGAGCAGTACTTC.

The V call is TRBV20-1, the J call TRBJ1-1; D perhaps matches TRBD1 (5 bases). The V gene's germline CDR1 is DFQATT and CDR2 SNEGSKA (reference sequence). This CDR3 spans 14 amino acids. Trimming left V 2 bases short and J 5 bases short, with 15 bases between. CDR3 region: CSARLAGRETEAFF. Here the CDR3 DNA reads TGCAGTGCTAGATTGGCGGGCAGGGAGACTGAAGCTTTCTTT.

This chain joins TRBV6-5 and TRBJ2-2, with a possible D match to TRBD1 (5 bases). The CDR3 consists of 13 residues. The germline CDR1 and CDR2 sequences are MNHEY and SVGAGI. The V and J ends lost 7 bases and 2 bases respectively, with 8 bases between them. The CDR3 spells CASTRGNTGELFF. CDR3 in DNA: TGTGCCAGCACTAGGGGTAACACCGGGGAGCTGTTTTTT.

Concerning this clonotype: At one of its ends the junction is not consistent with the germline gene, which may arise from a read error. The chain joins TRBV6-2 or TRBV6-3 to TRBJ2-5, with 7 nucleotides matching TRBD2. Germline V CDR1 and CDR2: MNHEY, SVGEGT. CDR3 length: 15 residues. Here the CDR3 DNA reads TGTGCCGGCAGTTGGAAACCGGGGGGCCAAGAGACCCAGTACTTC. Its protein product is CAGSWKPGGQETQYF.

This chain uses TRBV12-3 or TRBV12-4 with TRBJ1-2, with TRBD1 matching 7 bases. The CDR3 spans 12 residues. V lost 4 bases and J lost 8; bases outside the gene matches: 4. CDR3 sequence reads: CASSSRGGGYTF. The CDR3 DNA reads TGTGCCAGCAGTTCCAGGGGGGGAGGCTACACCTTC.

This clonotype occurred a few times. V and J are TRBV7-8 and TRBJ2-2, with D possibly TRBD2 on 7 matching bases. Germline V gives CDR1 SGHVS, CDR2 FQNEAQ. V dropped 5 bases and J dropped 9 bases, with 25 bases sitting between them. The CDR3 extends over 17 amino acids. DNA of the CDR3: TGTGCCAGCAGCCTCCCAAGGCGGGGGCTTTCCACGCGGGAGCTGTTTTTT. This sequence encodes CASSLPRRGLSTRELFF.

Points on this clonotype: At one boundary the junction diverges from the germline segment, which might be a read error. The chain carries TRBV10-3 and TRBJ2-1; TRBD2 agrees at 10 bases. This CDR3 has 15 residues. CDR1 and CDR2 (germline): ENHRY, SYGVKD. The DNA of the CDR3 is TGTGCCACCCGGACTAGCGGTAATTCCTACAATGAGCAGTCCTTC. Translated: CATRTSGNSYNEQSF.

The chain links TRBV11-2 to TRBJ2-5; D unresolved. Per germline, CDR1 SGHAT and CDR2 FQNNGV. V lost 5 bases and J lost 5, with 12 bases in between. The CDR3 contains 13 residues. The CDR3 DNA sequence: TGTGCCAGCAGCCTGACCCCGTACGAGACCCAGTACTTC. Encoded protein: CASSLTPYETQYF.

This clonotype was found once. The junction does not match germline at one end; this may be a read error. The chain is built from TRBV14 and TRBJ1-2; D gene unclear. The CDR3 extends over 11 amino acids. The germline gives CDR1 SGHDN, CDR2 FVKESK. The CDR3 DNA is TGTGCCAGCAGCCAAGGGTTAAGCTACAACTTC. This gives the protein CASSQGLSYNF.

This chain joins TRBV20-1 and TRBJ2-1; D is perhaps TRBD2 (6 bases). The CDR3 is 16 amino acids. The germline V gene encodes CDR1 DFQATT and CDR2 SNEGSKA (reference sequence). Trimming cost V 5 bases and J 4 bases, with 21 bases left between them. CDR3 sequence: CSASAPAGTLYNEQFF. The CDR3 bases are TGCAGTGCTTCTGCCCCCGCGGGGACGCTGTACAATGAGCAGTTCTTC.

This clonotype was counted a few times. The rearrangement joins TRBV7-8 to TRBJ1-5, with 7 bases aligning to TRBD1. CDR1 is SGHVS, CDR2 FQNEAQ, per germline. This CDR3 spans 18 amino acids. Trimming removed 6 bases from V and 5 bases from J; junction bases left unmatched: 19. The CDR3 here is CASSHSPQGILLYQPQHF. CDR3 in DNA: TGTGCCAGCAGTCACTCCCCACAGGGGATCCTGCTATATCAGCCCCAGCATTTT.

This chain connects TRBV12-3 or TRBV12-4 to TRBJ2-2; no reliable D call. This CDR3 spans 10 amino acids. V gave up 8 bases and J gave up 8 bases, with 6 bases separating them. The CDR3 DNA reads TGTGCCAGCCAAGGGGGGGAGCTGTTTTTT. Translating gives CASQGGELFF.

The chain recombines TRBV4-1 with TRBJ2-3; D is uncertain. Germline CDR1 MGHRA, CDR2 YSYEKL. CDR3 length equals 14 residues. The V gene lost 1 base and the J gene lost 2 bases, with 7 bases spanning the gap. Here the CDR3 reads CASSQGSYTDTQYF. DNA for the CDR3: TGCGCCAGCAGCCAAGGGTCGTACACAGATACGCAGTATTTT.

This clonotype was detected a few times. The gene calls are TRBV7-2 and TRBJ2-5; D gene unclear. Trimming cost V 5 bases and J 3 bases, with 22 bases left between them. The germline gives CDR1 SGHTA, CDR2 FQGNSA. The CDR3 has 17 residues. DNA of the CDR3: TGTGCCAGCAGCGATAGGCACCCAGGAACCTTAAAAGAGACCCAGTACTTC. Amino acids: CASSDRHPGTLKETQYF.

This clonotype was seen a few times. The J gene is TRBJ2-7, the V gene TRBV27; D is uncertain. Trimming removed 6 bases at V and 0 bases at J, with 15 bases between. This CDR3 is 15 amino acids long. Germline V gene sequence: CDR1 MNHEY, CDR2 SMNVEV (reference sequence). CDR3 DNA: TGTGCCAGCAGACTAAGTCAGATTGGCTCCTACGAGCAGTACTTC. Protein sequence: CASRLSQIGSYEQYF.

The chain employs TRBV19 and TRBJ1-1, with 7 bases fitting TRBD1. Looked up from germline, CDR1 is LNHDA and CDR2 is SQIVND (reference sequence). J gave up 0 bases and V 3 bases, and 13 bases lay outside the gene matches. The CDR3 is made up of 18 amino acids. The CDR3 DNA reads TGTGCCAGTAGTATCACCGGGACAGCCGGGGGTATGAACACTGAAGCTTTCTTT. Translating it yields CASSITGTAGGMNTEAFF.

The rearrangement joins TRBV6-6 to TRBJ2-5; 9 bases match TRBD1. V was clipped by 6 bases and J by 5 bases; unmatched bases: 13. Germline CDR1 and CDR2: MNHNY and SVGAGI (reference sequence). The CDR3 sequence is 16 residues long. This chain's CDR3 is CASSHRTGVSGETQYF. The CDR3 DNA is TGTGCCAGCAGCCATAGGACAGGGGTATCAGGGGAGACCCAGTACTTC.